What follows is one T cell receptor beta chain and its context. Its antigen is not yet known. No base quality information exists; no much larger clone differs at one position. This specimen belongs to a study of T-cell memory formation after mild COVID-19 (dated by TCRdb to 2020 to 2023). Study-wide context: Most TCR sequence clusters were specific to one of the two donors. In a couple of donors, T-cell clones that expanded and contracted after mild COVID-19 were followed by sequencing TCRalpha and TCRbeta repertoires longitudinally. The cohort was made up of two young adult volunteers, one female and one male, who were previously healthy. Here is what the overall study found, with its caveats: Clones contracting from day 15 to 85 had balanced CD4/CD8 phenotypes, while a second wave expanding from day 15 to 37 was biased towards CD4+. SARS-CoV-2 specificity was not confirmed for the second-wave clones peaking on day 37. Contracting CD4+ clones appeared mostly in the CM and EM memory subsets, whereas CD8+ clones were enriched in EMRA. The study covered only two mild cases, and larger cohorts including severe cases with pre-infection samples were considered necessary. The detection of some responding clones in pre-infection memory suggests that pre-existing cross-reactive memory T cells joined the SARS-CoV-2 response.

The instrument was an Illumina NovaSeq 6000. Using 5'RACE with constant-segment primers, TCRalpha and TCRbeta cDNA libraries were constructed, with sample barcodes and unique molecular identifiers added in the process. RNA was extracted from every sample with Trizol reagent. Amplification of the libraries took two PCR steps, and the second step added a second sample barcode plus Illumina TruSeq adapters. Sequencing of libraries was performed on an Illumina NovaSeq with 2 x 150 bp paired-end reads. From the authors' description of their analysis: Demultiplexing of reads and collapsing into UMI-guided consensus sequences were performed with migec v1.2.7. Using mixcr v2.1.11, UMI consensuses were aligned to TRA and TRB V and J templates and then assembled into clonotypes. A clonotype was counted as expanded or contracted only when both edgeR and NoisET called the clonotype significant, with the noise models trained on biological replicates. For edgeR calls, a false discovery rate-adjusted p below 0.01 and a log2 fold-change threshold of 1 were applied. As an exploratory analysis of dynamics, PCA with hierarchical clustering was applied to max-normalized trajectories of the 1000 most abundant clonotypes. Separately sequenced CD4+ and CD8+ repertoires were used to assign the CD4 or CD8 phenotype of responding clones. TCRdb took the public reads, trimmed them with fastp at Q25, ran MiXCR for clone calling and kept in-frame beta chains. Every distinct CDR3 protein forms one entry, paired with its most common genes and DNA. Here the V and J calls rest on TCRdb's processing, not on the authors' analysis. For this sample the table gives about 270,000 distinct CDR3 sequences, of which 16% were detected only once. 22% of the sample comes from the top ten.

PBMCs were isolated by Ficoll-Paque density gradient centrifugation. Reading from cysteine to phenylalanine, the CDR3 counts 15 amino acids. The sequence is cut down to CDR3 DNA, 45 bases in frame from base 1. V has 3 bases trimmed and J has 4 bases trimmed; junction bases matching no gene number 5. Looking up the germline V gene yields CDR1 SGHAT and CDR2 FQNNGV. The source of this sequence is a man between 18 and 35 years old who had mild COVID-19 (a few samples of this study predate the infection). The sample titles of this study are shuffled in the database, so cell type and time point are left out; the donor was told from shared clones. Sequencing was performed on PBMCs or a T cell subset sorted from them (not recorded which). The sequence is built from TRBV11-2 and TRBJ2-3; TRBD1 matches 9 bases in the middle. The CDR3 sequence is CASSFRDRVADTQYF. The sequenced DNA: TGTGCCAGCAGCTTCCGGGACAGGGTGGCAGATACGCAGTATTTT.